The text below deals with one TCR beta chain. The assay was immunoSEQ multiplex PCR, and TCRdb's table has in-frame clones only and misses some. The table lists some 59,000 clones, under 95% of them singletons. V lost 1 base, J lost 5 bases, and 8 bases stayed unmatched. Germline CDR1 reads LGHNA; CDR2 reads YSLEER. The CDR3 is 17 amino acids. This specimen comes from a study of OX40 agonist ivuxolimab in advanced cancers. The sample was CD4+ or CD8+ T cells sorted from blood, taken in a trial of the OX40 agonist ivuxolimab. The chain carries TRBV4-3 and TRBJ2-7; 13 bases fit TRBD2. The source is an adult with an advanced solid tumor such as melanoma, head and neck, liver or kidney cancer. The chain's CDR3 is CASSQGVGTSGVDEQYF. The CDR3, as DNA: TGCGCCAGCAGCCAAGGAGTGGGGACTAGCGGGGTCGACGAGCAGTACTTC.